The present entry profiles one TCR beta chain with its context. Its antigen is unidentified. The CDR3 runs to 16 residues. In germline, CDR1 is SGDLS, CDR2 YYNGEE. Trimming stripped 4 bases from V and 0 bases from J, with 14 bases between. The sample originates from a study of cytomegalovirus exposure and HLA in healthy donors. Amplification used 60 Vbeta primers and 13 Jbeta primers. Only in-frame clones appear in the TCRdb table, and some are missing; sequencing was by immunoSEQ multiplex PCR. This table holds about 150,000 clones, roughly four fifths found once. Study-wide results and limits: Rarity held for most TCR sequences, but there were some public TCRs that occurred in many donors. Researchers counted around 150 TCR beta chains as cytomegalovirus-associated.

The chain uses TRBV9 and TRBJ1-3; perhaps TRBD1 as D (6 bases). The sample was PBMCs. This receptor was obtained from a man aged 18 to 29 in good health and CMV-seronegative. The chain's CDR3 is CASSPRGGYSGNTIYF. The CDR3, as DNA: TGTGCCAGCAGCCCCCGGGGGGGCTACTCTGGAAACACCATATATTTT. Full variable domain (remainder filled in from reference TRBV9 and TRBJ1-3): DSGVTQTPKHLITATGQRVTLRCSPRSGDLSVYWYQQSLDQGLQFLIQYYNGEERAKGNILERFSAQQFPDLHSELNLSSLELGDSALYFCASSPRGGYSGNTIYFGEGSWLTVV.